By its share, the clone carrying this T cell receptor beta chain is medium-sized. Trimming stripped 1 base from V and 1 base from J, with 17 bases between. The CDR3 is made up of 18 amino acids. The V gene's germline CDR1 is SEHNR and CDR2 FQNEAQ (reference sequence). TCRdb re-called the reads through MiXCR, storing one row per CDR3 protein. The sample includes 900 or so distinct CDR3 sequences, approximately 15% of them seen just once. The source of the sample is a study of liver allograft versus peripheral blood T cells. Study-wide background: A comparison was made between T cell receptor repertoires in transplanted livers and those in recipients' peripheral blood.

This chain links TRBV7-9 with TRBJ2-1, with D possibly being TRBD2 (7 bases). The sequence came from a human patient who had a liver transplant. Some T cells may be the graft donor's. This CDR3 is CASSLGLGGAYSYNEQFF. CDR3 coding DNA: TGTGCCAGCAGCTTAGGGCTGGGGGGGGCCTATTCCTACAATGAGCAGTTCTTC. Complete variable domain (other parts from reference TRBV7-9 and TRBJ2-1): DTGVSQNPRHKITKRGQNVTFRCDPISEHNRLYWYRQTLGQGPEFLTYFQNEAQLEKSRLLSDRFSAERPKGSFSTLEIQRTEQGDSAMYLCASSLGLGGAYSYNEQFFGPGTRLTVL.